This T cell receptor beta chain was identified in a study of T cells in localized non-small cell lung cancer. Sequencing used immunoSEQ multiplex PCR; TCRdb keeps in-frame clones, though not all of them. The sample holds approximately 9,000 clones; about 90% are singletons and the top ten take approximately 7.5%. The TCR was taken from a woman aged 35 to 70 with stage I squamous cell lung carcinoma. This sample comprised peripheral blood, obtained before any cancer treatment.

CDR3 protein: CASSREGYEQYF. The CDR3 DNA reads as TGCGCCAGCAGCCGTGAGGGGTACGAGCAGTACTTC. This sequence joins TRBV5-1 and TRBJ2-7, with D possibly being TRBD1 or TRBD2 (5 bases each). The CDR3 covers 12 residues. Trimming pared 4 bases from V and 4 bases from J, leaving 9 bases between. Per the germline V gene, CDR1 is SGHRS and CDR2 is YFSETQ.